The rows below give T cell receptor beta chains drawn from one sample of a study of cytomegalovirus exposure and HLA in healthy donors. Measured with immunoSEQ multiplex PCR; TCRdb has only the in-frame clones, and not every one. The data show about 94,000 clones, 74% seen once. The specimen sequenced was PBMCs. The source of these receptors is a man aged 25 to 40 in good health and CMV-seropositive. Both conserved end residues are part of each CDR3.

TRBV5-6	CASSLRAGGSYEQYF
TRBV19	CASSPEGTSGTLLYNEQFF
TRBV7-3	CGGWGPPGPDTQYF
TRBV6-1	CASEILDEQFF
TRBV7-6	CASRLAGGRGTGELFF
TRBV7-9	CATLGDDYEQYF
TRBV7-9	CASSLGQGLTQPQHF
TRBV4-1	CASSQEGEPGQSNQPQHF
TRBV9	CASSVSLTGDGNTIYF
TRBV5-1	CASRDGRQYQETQYF
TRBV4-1	CASSQGLDREVF